Given below is one T cell receptor beta chain in context. The assay was immunoSEQ multiplex PCR, and TCRdb's table has in-frame clones only and misses some. The sample holds hundreds of thousands of clones, 65% to 90% seen once. The sample comes from a study of blood T cell repertoires in COVID-19. About the study: The United States, Italy and Spain were the sources of the acute and convalescent COVID-19 samples. The cDNA or gDNA used as material had been derived from T cells, B-cell-depleted T cells, or PBMCs.

The origin of this receptor is a human donor in a cohort sampled during active COVID-19. The sequenced sample was peripheral blood.

CDR3 sequence (DNA): TGTGCCAGCAGCGCCCCGGGGGTGAACTATGGCTACACCTTC. Its protein is CASSAPGVNYGYTF. The chain uses TRBV9 and TRBJ1-2; tentative D call: TRBD1 (5 bases). This CDR3 region has 14 residues. V was cut by 3 bases and J by 2 bases, with 11 bases left in between. The germline V gene has CDR1 SGDLS and CDR2 YYNGEE.